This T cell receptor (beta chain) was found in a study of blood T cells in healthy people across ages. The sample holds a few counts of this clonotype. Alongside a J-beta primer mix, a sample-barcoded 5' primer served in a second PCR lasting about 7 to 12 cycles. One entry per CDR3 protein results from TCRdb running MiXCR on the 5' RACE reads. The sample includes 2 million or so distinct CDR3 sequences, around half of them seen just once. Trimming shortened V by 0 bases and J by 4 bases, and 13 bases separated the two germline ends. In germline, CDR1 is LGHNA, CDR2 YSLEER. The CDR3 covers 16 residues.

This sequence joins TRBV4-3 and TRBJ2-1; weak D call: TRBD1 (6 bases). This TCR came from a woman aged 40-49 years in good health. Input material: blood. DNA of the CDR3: TGCGCCAGCAGCCAAGATCTCGGACAGATTTACAATGAGCAGTTCTTC. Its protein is CASSQDLGQIYNEQFF.